Reported below is one T cell receptor beta chain. Followed longitudinally, the Seattle patients had been enrolled during active infection. Generated by immunoSEQ multiplex PCR, the TCRdb table keeps only in-frame clones and is missing some. Found here are some 150,000 clones, 86% of them singletons; the top ten hold over 9.5%. This record comes from a study of blood T cell repertoires in COVID-19. Study details: Samples came from the United States, Italy and Spain, spanning acute and convalescent COVID-19. T cells, B-cell-depleted T cells, or PBMCs provided the cDNA or gDNA that served as material.

Germline V gene lookup returns CDR1 WSHSY and CDR2 SAAADI. There are 14 residues in the CDR3. Losses at the gene ends were 7 bases for V and 5 bases for J; bases not matched to a gene: 8. The receptor comes from a woman between 55 and 75 years old with COVID-19, enrolled during active disease. Source material: peripheral blood. The J gene is TRBJ1-1, the V gene TRBV10-2, with 9 positions matching TRBD1. The CDR3 region is CASTTGGGGTEAFF. Here the CDR3 DNA reads TGCGCCAGCACTACAGGGGGCGGAGGGACTGAAGCTTTCTTT.